Following are 17 T cell receptor beta chains from one sample sequenced in a study of beta chain features in type 1 diabetes. Study-wide findings and caveats: In all four CD4+ subsets, TCRB CDR3 length was significantly, moderately reduced in type 1 diabetes.

Expressed TCRB transcripts were sequenced after all isolated RNA was converted to cDNA. Profiled with immunoSEQ multiplex PCR; TCRdb holds only in-frame clones, not every one. The top ten hold 0.015% of the sample, which has roughly 340,000 clones, roughly 13% seen once. These receptors' targets are unknown. Sequenced input: naive CD4+ T cells from blood. Receptor source: a woman aged 18-35 years with type 1 diabetes.

The chain combines TRBV18 with TRBJ2-7; possible D gene TRBD2, 5 bases. Germline lookup yields CDR1 KGHSH and CDR2 LQKENI. The V end lost 5 bases, the J end lost 7 bases, and 12 bases lay between the germline ends. CDR3 size: 12 residues. The CDR3 loop is CASSSSDLEQYF. As DNA, the CDR3 is TGTGCCAGCTCATCTTCGGACTTAGAGCAGTACTTC. Full variable domain (outside the CDR3, taken from reference TRBV18 and TRBJ2-7): NAGVMQNPRHLVRRRGQEARLRCSPMKGHSHVYWYRQLPEEGLKFMVYLQKENIIDESGMPKERFSAEFPKEGPSILRIQQVVRGDSAAYFCASSSSDLEQYFGPGTRLTVT.

V is TRBV9 and J is TRBJ1-5; perhaps TRBD1 as D (5 bases). V shed 1 base and J shed 3 bases, with 11 bases lying between them. Germline CDR1 is SGDLS and CDR2 is YYNGEE. This CDR3 spans 15 amino acids. The CDR3 region is CASSVQGGYNQPQHF. As DNA, the CDR3 is TGTGCCAGCAGCGTACAGGGTGGGTACAATCAGCCCCAGCATTTT. The complete variable domain, with remaining parts taken from reference TRBV9 and TRBJ1-5, reads DSGVTQTPKHLITATGQRVTLRCSPRSGDLSVYWYQQSLDQGLQFLIQYYNGEERAKGNILERFSAQQFPDLHSELNLSSLELGDSALYFCASSVQGGYNQPQHFGDGTRLSIL.

Only a few counts were recorded for this clone. The rearrangement joins TRBV18 to TRBJ2-3; perhaps TRBD1 as D (6 bases). Trimming cost V 6 bases and J 3 bases, with 13 bases left between them. Germline-derived CDR1 and CDR2 are KGHSH and LQKENI. The CDR3 has 14 amino acids. In DNA form, the CDR3 reads TGTGCCAGCTCCCCGAGTCAGGGGACAGATACGCAGTATTTT. Protein: CASSPSQGTDTQYF.

The gene calls are TRBV14 and TRBJ2-5, with 7 bases that match TRBD2. The junction had 12 bases not matched to a gene; V was cut back by 3 bases and J by 5 bases. Germline CDR1 and CDR2: SGHDN and FVKESK. This CDR3 has 16 amino acids. CDR3 nucleotide sequence: TGTGCCAGCAGCCACGTAGCGGGCAGGCTAGGCGAGACCCAGTACTTC. This translates into CASSHVAGRLGETQYF.

V is TRBV2 and J is TRBJ2-1, with D tentatively TRBD2 (6 bases). Per the germline V gene, CDR1 is SNHLY and CDR2 is FYNNEI. The CDR3 spans 15 residues. The V and J ends lost 5 bases and 2 bases respectively, with 13 bases between them. The CDR3 nucleotides read TGTGCCAGCAGTCCGGTGGGGGGACCCTACAATGAGCAGTTCTTC. Its protein product is CASSPVGGPYNEQFF.

This rearrangement joins TRBV6-6 to TRBJ2-7; D gene uncertain. CDR1 is MNHNY, CDR2 SVGAGI, per germline (reference sequence). CDR3 length: 13 amino acids. Trimming left V 2 bases short and J 4 bases short, with 9 bases between. In nucleotides, the CDR3 is TGTGCCAGCAGTTACACACAAGTTTACGAGCAGTACTTC. Its translation is CASSYTQVYEQYF.

The CDR3 loop reads CASSQVGTSGRYTDTQYF. In DNA, the CDR3 is TGCGCCAGCAGCCAAGTTGGGACTAGCGGGAGGTACACAGATACGCAGTATTTT. The chain joins TRBV4-1 to TRBJ2-3, with TRBD2 matching 15 bases. CDR1 is MGHRA, CDR2 YSYEKL, per germline. J lost 2 bases, V lost 1 base, and 4 bases had no gene match. The CDR3 has 18 residues.

Concerning this clone itself: Other nucleotide sequences from this sample produce the same CDR3. This chain joins TRBV28 and TRBJ2-7, with D perhaps matching TRBD1 (5 bases). Germline values: CDR1 MDHEN, CDR2 SYDVKM. V lost 2 bases and J 6 bases, leaving 5 bases between the germline ends. The CDR3 sequence is 11 residues long. CDR3 in amino acids: CASSLRGEQYF. CDR3 sequence (DNA): TGTGCCAGCAGTTTAAGGGGCGAGCAGTACTTC.

The chain combines TRBV2 with TRBJ2-3; no definite D call. Per germline, CDR1 SNHLY and CDR2 FYNNEI. The CDR3 contains 12 residues. Between the trimmed V and J ends, which lost 8 bases and 1 base, there was a span of 7 bases. The CDR3 nucleotides read TGTGCCAGCGCAGTCCGCACAGATACGCAGTATTTT. Protein: CASAVRTDTQYF.

This clone was seen more than once but under ten times. The chain is built from TRBV5-1 and TRBJ2-7, with TRBD1 identical over 8 bases. There are 14 residues in the CDR3. J was trimmed by 7 bases and V by 4 bases; bases with no gene match: 10. In germline, CDR1 is SGHRS, CDR2 YFSETQ. DNA of the CDR3: TGCGCCAGCAGCATAACATACAGGGGGGAAGAGCAGTACGTC. It codes for CASSITYRGEEQYV.

This clone came up a few times. This rearrangement joins TRBV28 to TRBJ2-3; 10 bases match TRBD2. The CDR3 sequence is 17 residues long. With V trimmed by 6 bases and J by 4 bases, 13 bases remained unmatched. Germline loops: CDR1 MDHEN, CDR2 SYDVKM. The CDR3 here is CASSITASGRKADTQYF. In DNA, the CDR3 is TGTGCCAGCAGCATCACGGCTAGCGGGAGAAAGGCAGATACGCAGTATTTT.

This clone occurred a few times. The rearrangement links TRBV5-1 to TRBJ1-5; D is uncertain. V dropped 6 bases and J dropped 3 bases, with 13 bases sitting between them. Per the germline V gene, CDR1 is SGHRS and CDR2 is YFSETQ. The CDR3 is 14 residues long. The CDR3 nucleotides read TGCGCCAGCAAATACGGGGTTGACAATCAGCCCCAGCATTTT. Amino acid sequence: CASKYGVDNQPQHF.

V is TRBV7-9 and J is TRBJ2-1; 7 bases line up with TRBD1. Trimming at V came to 5 bases and at J to 6 bases, leaving 7 bases not matched to a gene. This CDR3 contains 14 residues. CDR1 is SEHNR and CDR2 is FQNEAQ in the germline V gene (reference sequence). The DNA for the CDR3 is TGTGCCAGCAGCCCCCGACAGGGAACCAATGAGCAGTTCTTC. Protein product: CASSPRQGTNEQFF.

This clone was counted a few times. V is TRBV18 and J is TRBJ2-3; possibly TRBD2 for D (6 bases). The germline V gene encodes CDR1 KGHSH and CDR2 LQKENI. The germline V and J ends were trimmed by 2 bases and 2 bases, with 8 bases remaining between them. This CDR3 is 14 amino acids long. The CDR3 loop is CASSPTRDTDTQYF. DNA of the CDR3: TGTGCCAGCTCACCAACGCGGGACACAGATACGCAGTATTTT.

The chain links TRBV6-5 to TRBJ1-5; possibly TRBD1 for D (5 bases). Germline V gene lookup returns CDR1 MNHEY and CDR2 SVGAGI. This CDR3 is built from 14 residues. Trimming removed 8 bases at V and 4 bases at J, with 15 bases between. In DNA, the CDR3 is TGTGCCAGCGGGGCCTCGGGGGGGAATCAGCCCCAGCATTTT. The encoded protein is CASGASGGNQPQHF.

On this clone itself: The sample holds other DNA sequences that translate to the same CDR3. This sequence joins TRBV7-9 and TRBJ2-3; D is possibly TRBD2 (6 bases). The V end lost 2 bases, the J end lost 4 bases, and 7 bases lay between the germline ends. This CDR3 contains 13 residues. CDR1 is SEHNR and CDR2 is FQNEAQ in the germline V gene (reference sequence). The CDR3 region is CASSLWGADTQYF. CDR3 sequence (DNA): TGTGCCAGCAGCTTATGGGGGGCAGATACGCAGTATTTT.

The rearrangement links TRBV9 to TRBJ2-1; the match to TRBD2 covers 12 bases. The CDR3 extends over 18 amino acids. Germline trimming cut 3 bases from V and 0 bases from J; bases unmatched to any gene: 7. Germline-derived CDR1 and CDR2 are SGDLS and YYNGEE. The CDR3 coding sequence is TGTGCCAGCAGCGACGGGACTAGCGGGTCGAGCTCCTACAATGAGCAGTTCTTC. This sequence encodes CASSDGTSGSSSYNEQFF.